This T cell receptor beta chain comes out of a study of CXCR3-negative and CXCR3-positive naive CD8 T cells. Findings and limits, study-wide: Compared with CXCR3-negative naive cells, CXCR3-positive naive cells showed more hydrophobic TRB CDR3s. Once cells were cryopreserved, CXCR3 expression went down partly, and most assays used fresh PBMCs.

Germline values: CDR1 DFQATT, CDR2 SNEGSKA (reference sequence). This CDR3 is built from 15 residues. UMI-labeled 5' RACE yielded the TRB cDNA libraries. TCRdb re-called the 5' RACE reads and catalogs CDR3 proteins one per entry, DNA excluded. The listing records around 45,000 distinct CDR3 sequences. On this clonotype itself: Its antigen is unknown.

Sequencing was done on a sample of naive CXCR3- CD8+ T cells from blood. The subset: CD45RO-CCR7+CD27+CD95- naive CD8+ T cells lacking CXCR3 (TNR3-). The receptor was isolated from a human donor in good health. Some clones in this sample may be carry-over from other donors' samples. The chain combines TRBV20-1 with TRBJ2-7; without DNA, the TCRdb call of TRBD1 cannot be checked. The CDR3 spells CSARDRQGYSYEQYF.